This T cell receptor (beta chain) was identified during a study of blood T cell repertoires in COVID-19. Study-level background: Researchers got acute and convalescent COVID-19 samples from the United States, Italy and Spain.

This clone came up a few times. This CDR3 contains 14 residues. Trimming took off 4 bases at V and 0 bases at J, with 6 bases between the two ends. Germline V gene sequence: CDR1 LGHNT, CDR2 FRNRAP. Assay used: immunoSEQ multiplex PCR; TCRdb lists only in-frame clones, some missing. The sample lists around 99,000 clones; 80% were seen once. The TCR comes from a man aged 65 to 85 with acute or convalescent COVID-19. What was sequenced was peripheral blood. The rearrangement joins TRBV12-5 to TRBJ1-4; no clear D. The CDR3 loop is CASGSYATNEKLFF. The CDR3 DNA follows: TGTGCTAGTGGTTCCTATGCAACTAATGAAAAACTGTTTTTT.